This T cell receptor beta chain comes out of a study of T cell responses to AZD1222 COVID-19 vaccine (dated by TCRdb to the early 2020s). Concerning the study at large: A total of about 240 trial participants underwent TCR sequencing, of whom 200 to 220 received two doses of AZD1222 and some 25 received two doses of the MenACWY control vaccine. Trial participants were enrolled into age subgroups of 18-55, 56-69 and 70-plus years, which contained approximately 150, 28 and 58 TCR-sequenced participants, respectively. On the study overall, not on this receptor specifically: Most participants were white British and females outnumbered males, and the authors suggested that clonal diversity may have been underestimated. Spike-specific TCR breadth and depth rose significantly after two AZD1222 doses compared with day 0 and with MenACWY recipients. Only a handful of AZD1222 recipients were SARS-CoV-2 seropositive at baseline, limiting conclusions about previously exposed vaccinees. The vaccine-associated CD4 TCRs covered the entire spike protein, and the dominant responses fell in regions 160-218 and 743-854. The 56-69-year group was small, and its depth increase did not reach significance, likely because of low power. Because no day 14 peak-response samples were available, repertoires were characterized only after the peak T cell response. Nearly half of unique spike-specific TCRs reportedly recognized epitopes outside regions mutated in the B.1.351 and B.1.1.7 variants.

Concerning this clone itself: This receptor's antigen is unknown. No clone much larger than this one lies a single base away; base qualities are absent.

The label giving this sample's time point can be read as: about 28 days (+/-7) after the second vaccine dose. AZD1222 recipients with second doses at about 4 weeks or about 12 weeks were pooled, because spike-specific TCR depth and breadth did not differ between schedules. The vaccinee samples were drawn from two UK trials, COV001 and COV002, one of which was a single-blind randomized controlled phase 2/3 trial testing AZD1222 (ChAdOx1 nCoV-19) in healthy adults. For TCRbeta chain sequencing, PBMC samples were collected from trial participants at day 0 and at day 28 after the second dose. V loses 0 bases of germline sequence and J loses 2 bases, and the interval between the two ends is 8 bases. The germline V gene encodes CDR1 MNHEY and CDR2 SMNVEV (reference sequence). The cysteine opens and the phenylalanine closes a CDR3 of 15 amino acids. The read is trimmed to its CDR3 DNA, 45 bases read in frame from base 1.

The CDR3 regions of human TCRbeta chains were analyzed by immunosequencing. As for how the authors treated the data: TCRs in the repertoires were compared against a reference library of SARS-CoV-2-specific TCRs that had been generated with the MIRA antigen-specificity platform. Breadth meant the fraction of unique TCRs that were SARS-CoV-2-associated, whereas depth meant the fraction of total T cells that were SARS-CoV-2-associated. Each spike-specific TCR was assigned to its reactive spike region and to a CD4 or CD8 class using the MIRA data. Log10-transformed breadth and depth values were compared by one-way ANOVA with Sidak's multiple comparisons tests. Here the immuneACCESS table is served through TCRdb, limited to in-frame sequences with V and J called. Missing clones are a known gap in these copies; in checked studies unresolved V genes cover under half, and the rest lacks a known reason. The DNA gave D and trimming, while V, J and clone size come from that table. This sample is represented by some 83,000 clones; over 75% of them were singletons. The ten most abundant clones make up 5% to 6.5% of the sample.

This chain joins TRBV27 to TRBJ2-1; the D gene assignment is ambiguous. The source of this sequence is an adult who received the AZD1222 COVID-19 vaccine. The material was peripheral blood, obtained 28 days after the second AZD1222 dose. The CDR3 amino acid sequence is: CASSLSTLAYNEQFF. The sequenced DNA: TGTGCCAGCAGTTTATCGACTTTAGCCTACAATGAGCAGTTCTTC.